Following are 19 T cell receptor beta chains from one sample sequenced in a study of T-cell memory formation after mild COVID-19. TCRdb redid the calling of the 5' RACE reads with MiXCR, one entry per CDR3 protein. The repertoire holds 550,000 to 650,000 distinct CDR3 sequences, with 17% as singletons. The sequencing input was PBMCs or a T cell subset sorted from them (not recorded which). Receptors were obtained from an adult woman who had mild COVID-19 (a few samples of this study predate the infection). Cell type and time point are not known.

This clonotype was picked up a small number of times. V gene TRBV6-5 combines with J gene TRBJ2-1; the match to TRBD1 covers 9 bases. The ends lost 6 bases at V and 16 bases at J; junction bases unmatched: 16. The CDR3 runs 14 residues. Germline V gene sequence: CDR1 MNHEY, CDR2 SVGAGI. CDR3 coding DNA: TGTGCCAGCAGATGGAGAGCTTCTGGGACAGGGTTATTCTTC. Translated: CASRWRASGTGLFF.

This clonotype was picked up a small number of times. The chain employs TRBV19 and TRBJ2-3; TRBD2 aligns across 10 bases. Germline CDR1 LNHDA, CDR2 SQIVND (reference sequence). The CDR3 extends over 16 amino acids. Trimming cost V 8 bases and J 1 base; bases outside gene matches: 9. The CDR3 nucleotides read TGTGCCAGTGGAGCGGGGGGGCCGCTACGCACAGATACGCAGTATTTT. It translates to CASGAGGPLRTDTQYF.

V gene TRBV24-1 combines with J gene TRBJ2-1; maybe TRBD2 (6 bases). Germline CDR1 reads KGHDR; CDR2 reads SFDVKD. Trimming removed 4 bases at V and 8 bases at J, with 17 bases between. The CDR3 has 15 amino acids. CDR3 protein: CATSDPTGTVHEQFF. The CDR3 DNA is TGTGCCACCAGTGACCCAACCGGGACTGTCCATGAGCAGTTCTTC.

V is TRBV14 and J is TRBJ2-7; TRBD1 might be the D (5 bases). The CDR3 spans 16 residues. The V end lost 0 bases, the J end lost 4 bases, and 16 bases lay between the germline ends. CDR1 SGHDN and CDR2 FVKESK come from the germline V gene. The CDR3 bases are TGTGCCAGCAGCCAAGACTTTGGGGCTCCACGTTACGAGCAGTACTTC. This gives the protein CASSQDFGAPRYEQYF.

A few counts support this clonotype. This chain connects TRBV2 to TRBJ1-5; D gene ambiguous. CDR3 length: 13 amino acids. Trimming took off 8 bases at V and 3 bases at J, with 11 bases between the two ends. CDR1 and CDR2 from the germline V gene are SNHLY and FYNNEI. The CDR3 coding sequence is TGTGCCAGCTCGGGAGAGGACAATCAGCCCCAGCATTTT. Amino acids: CASSGEDNQPQHF.

The V gene is TRBV24-1, the J gene TRBJ2-1, with 9 bases that match TRBD2. Germline CDR1 KGHDR, CDR2 SFDVKD. Unmatched junction bases numbered 10, after V lost 9 bases and J lost 2 bases. This CDR3 contains 16 residues. CDR3 protein: CATEDESGGPYNEQFF. CDR3 nucleotides: TGTGCCACCGAGGACGAGAGCGGGGGGCCCTACAATGAGCAGTTCTTC.

CDR3 in amino acids: CAWAGGVHTGELFF. The CDR3 DNA reads as TGTGCCTGGGCGGGAGGGGTCCACACCGGGGAGCTGTTTTTT. The J gene is TRBJ2-2, the V gene TRBV30, with TRBD2 matching over 9 bases. The CDR3 is made up of 14 amino acids. Germline CDR1 is GTSNPN and CDR2 is SVGIG (reference sequence). The V gene end was trimmed by 5 bases and the J gene end by 3 bases; junction bases not matched to a gene: 4. Full variable domain (remainder filled in from reference TRBV30 and TRBJ2-2): SQTIHQWPATLVQPVGSPLSLECTVEGTSNPNLYWYRQAAGRGLQLLFYSVGIGQISSEVPQNLSASRPQDRQFILSSKKLLLSDSGFYLCAWAGGVHTGELFFGEGSRLTVL.

This clonotype was seen only a few times. The chain couples TRBV5-8 to TRBJ2-7; D possibly matches TRBD1 or TRBD2 (6 bases each). CDR1 is SGHTS, CDR2 YDEGEE, per germline. Trimming took 0 bases from V and 8 from J, leaving 9 bases between them. This CDR3 has 12 amino acids. CDR3 DNA sequence: TGTGCCAGCAGCTTGGAGGGGGGAAAGCAGTACTTC. This gives the protein CASSLEGGKQYF. Together with reference TRBV5-8 and TRBJ2-7, the CDR3 gives the full variable domain: EAGVTQSPTHLIKTRGQQATLRCSPISGHTSVYWYQQALGLGLQFLLWYDEGEERNRGNFPPRFSGRQFPNYSSELNVNALELEDSALYLCASSLEGGKQYFGPGTRLTVT.

This clonotype turned up a few times. The chain employs TRBV18 and TRBJ1-4; TRBD1 agrees at 8 bases. With V trimmed by 0 bases and J by 5 bases, 2 bases remained unmatched. The CDR3 contains 15 residues. The germline V gene has CDR1 KGHSH and CDR2 LQKENI. CDR3: CASSPPDRGNEKLFF. In nucleotides, the CDR3 is TGTGCCAGCTCACCACCCGACAGGGGAAATGAAAAACTGTTTTTT.

The J gene is TRBJ2-1, the V gene TRBV14; 8 positions agree with TRBD1. CDR1 and CDR2 (germline): SGHDN, FVKESK. The CDR3 totals 16 residues. V lost 1 base to trimming and J lost 7 bases; unmatched junction nucleotides: 9. CDR3 protein: CASSQGAHHRGNEQFF. DNA for the CDR3: TGTGCCAGCAGCCAAGGAGCACACCACAGGGGGAATGAGCAGTTCTTC.

This clonotype has more than one count but fewer than ten. This sequence joins TRBV7-2 and TRBJ2-1, with TRBD1 matching 11 bases. V shed 1 base and J 8 bases; nucleotides not matched to a gene: 10. The germline gives CDR1 SGHTA, CDR2 FQGNSA. There are 17 residues in the CDR3. CDR3 amino acids: CASSLGPLGQGAYEQFF. CDR3 coding DNA: TGTGCCAGCAGCTTAGGTCCCCTAGGACAGGGGGCTTATGAGCAGTTCTTC.

The gene calls are TRBV12-3 or TRBV12-4 and TRBJ2-1, with 7 bases that match TRBD2. Trimming at V came to 6 bases and at J to 7 bases, leaving 12 bases not matched to a gene. This CDR3 comprises 15 residues. The CDR3 DNA reads TGTGCCAGCAGATTGTCCGGGACCGGGGGGAATGAGCAGTTCTTC. It encodes CASRLSGTGGNEQFF.

The J gene is TRBJ2-5, the V gene TRBV12-3 or TRBV12-4, with D perhaps being TRBD1 or TRBD2 (5 bases each). The CDR3 consists of 16 residues. Trimming stripped 3 bases from V and 3 bases from J, with 17 bases between. CDR3 in amino acids: CASSFYGASEKETQYF. CDR3 nucleotide sequence: TGTGCCAGCAGTTTTTACGGGGCCAGCGAAAAAGAGACCCAGTACTTC.

The chain links TRBV27 to TRBJ1-2; TRBD1 aligns across 9 bases. Germline CDR1 and CDR2: MNHEY and SMNVEV (reference sequence). The CDR3 contains 15 residues. Losses at the gene ends were 2 bases for V and 4 bases for J; bases not matched to a gene: 5. CDR3 residues: CASSLKGTGTYGYTF. CDR3 DNA sequence: TGTGCCAGCAGTTTAAAGGGGACAGGGACCTATGGCTACACCTTC.

The CDR3 nucleotides are TGTGCCATCAGTGAGTTAGGGCTAACCTACGAGCAGTACTTC. The encoded protein is CAISELGLTYEQYF. The chain employs TRBV10-3 and TRBJ2-7; no definite D call. Germline-derived CDR1 and CDR2 are ENHRY and SYGVKD. This CDR3 has 14 amino acids. The V and J ends lost 1 base and 2 bases respectively, with 9 bases between them.

This clonotype was counted between two and nine times. CDR3 sequence (DNA): TGTGCCAGCAGCTTAGGTGGTGATGGCTCCTACGAGCAGTACTTC. Its translation: CASSLGGDGSYEQYF. The chain is built from TRBV7-9 and TRBJ2-7; no definite D call. With 1 base removed from V and 0 bases from J, the gap between germline ends came to 10 bases. Germline loops: CDR1 SEHNR, CDR2 FQNEAQ (reference sequence). CDR3 length: 15 amino acids. The full variable domain, with the rest looked up from reference TRBV7-9 and TRBJ2-7, is DTGVSQNPRHKITKRGQNVTFRCDPISEHNRLYWYRQTLGQGPEFLTYFQNEAQLEKSRLLSDRFSAERPKGSFSTLEIQRTEQGDSAMYLCASSLGGDGSYEQYFGPGTRLTVT.

This clonotype was observed a handful of times. The chain employs TRBV6-5 and TRBJ2-1; 10 positions match TRBD2. Trimming cost V 0 bases and J 0 bases; bases outside gene matches: 8. The germline V gene has CDR1 MNHEY and CDR2 SVGAGI. There are 19 residues in the CDR3. Written as DNA, the CDR3 is TGTGCCAGCAGTTACTCGGGGCGACTAGCGGGCCACTCCTACAATGAGCAGTTCTTC. Protein: CASSYSGRLAGHSYNEQFF.

This rearrangement joins TRBV7-9 to TRBJ2-7; weak D call: TRBD1 (6 bases). Deletions cut 2 bases from V and 0 bases from J, with 14 bases between. Per germline, CDR1 SEHNR and CDR2 FQNEAQ (reference sequence). This CDR3 is 16 amino acids long. The CDR3 nucleotides read TGTGCCAGCAGCTTAATGGGACAAGCGGCCTCCTACGAGCAGTACTTC. This codes for CASSLMGQAASYEQYF.

The J gene is TRBJ2-1, the V gene TRBV6-6; TRBD2 matches 7 bases. CDR3 length equals 16 residues. V shed 6 bases and J 2 bases; nucleotides not matched to a gene: 10. Germline V gene sequence: CDR1 MNHNY, CDR2 SVGAGI (reference sequence). The CDR3 is CASSLESGTAYNEQFF. CDR3 DNA: TGTGCCAGCAGCCTAGAAAGCGGGACCGCCTACAATGAGCAGTTCTTC.